One T cell receptor (beta chain) is described in this entry. The data are from a study of shared clonotypes between healthy human individuals. Each subset's genomic DNA was split evenly across several immunoSEQ plates. Some clones are missing from TCRdb's copy, which holds only in-frame ones; the method was immunoSEQ multiplex PCR. The sample yields roughly 1.5 million clones, approximately 98% seen once. V lost 2 bases, J lost 5 bases, and 13 bases lay in between. This CDR3 contains 14 residues. Germline-derived CDR1 and CDR2 are SGHRS and YFSETQ. The gene calls are TRBV5-1 and TRBJ2-5, with a weak D call TRBD1 (5 bases). The receptor's source is a young man in good health. The sample consisted of naive CD4+ T cells sorted from blood. Subset in this sample: CD45RA+ positively selected. The CDR3 sequence is CASSFSGLAETQYF. In nucleotides, the CDR3 is TGCGCCAGCAGCTTCTCAGGGTTGGCTGAGACCCAGTACTTC.